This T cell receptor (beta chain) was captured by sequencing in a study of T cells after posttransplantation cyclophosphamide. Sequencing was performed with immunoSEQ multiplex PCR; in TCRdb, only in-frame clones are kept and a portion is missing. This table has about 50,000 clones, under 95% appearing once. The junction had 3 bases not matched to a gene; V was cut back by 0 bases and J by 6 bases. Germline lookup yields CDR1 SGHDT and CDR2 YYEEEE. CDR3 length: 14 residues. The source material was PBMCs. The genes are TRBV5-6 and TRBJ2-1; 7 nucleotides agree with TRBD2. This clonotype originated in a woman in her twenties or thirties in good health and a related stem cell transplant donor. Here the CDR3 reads CASSLGLASNEQFF. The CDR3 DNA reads TGTGCCAGCAGCTTGGGACTAGCATCCAATGAGCAGTTCTTC.